This T cell receptor beta chain is from a study of T cells in Graves' hyperthyroidism and ophthalmopathy. Notes on the study in general: Expanded thyroid clonotypes (above 0.001) were mostly also found in blood. Patients with ophthalmopathy were separated from those with stable hyperthyroidism by a 13 V-J model.

This clonotype was observed many times. Its matching antigen is unknown. The hyperthyroidism patients had all been newly diagnosed, and their disease duration was under 2 months. Their ages ranged from 18 to 65 years. PBMCs were derived from roughly 10 ml fresh peripheral blood. The germline V gene has CDR1 DFQATT and CDR2 SNEGSKA (reference sequence). The ends were cut back, 6 bases at V and 7 bases at J, with 25 bases in the middle. This CDR3 contains 15 residues. Using RNA transcripts as the source, TCR beta CDR3 regions were amplified. TCR CDR3 regions were first amplified by RT-PCR with HTBI primers. TCRdb reprocessed the multiplex PCR reads with MiXCR, giving one entry per CDR3 protein. Found here are about 290,000 distinct CDR3 sequences, around 16% of them singletons; the top ten hold around 35%.

The chain recombines TRBV20-1 with TRBJ2-7; D might be TRBD1 or TRBD2, each matching 5 bases. The source of this sequence is a man aged 30-40 years with Graves' hyperthyroidism. The source material was blood. Here the CDR3 reads CSASLPTGTSGEQYF. The CDR3 nucleotides are TGCAGTGCGAGCTTACCAACCGGGACCTCGGGGGAGCAGTACTTC.